These T cell receptor beta chains were read from a single sample in a study of CD8+ T cells in alopecia areata. The method was immunoSEQ multiplex PCR; TCRdb's version includes in-frame clones alone and lacks a portion of them. The repertoire has about 150,000 clones, around three fifths of them found once; the top ten carry about 6.8%. The material sequenced was CD4+ T cells sorted from blood, taken at week 0. Receptors were obtained from a human donor with alopecia areata. The CDR3 runs from the conserved cysteine through the conserved F or W. D genes are given only for firm matches. Clone size is given for some rows only: seen once, a few or many times, or a class if the clone is expanded.

j_call: TRBJ2-5
d_call: TRBD2
clone_size: -
v_call: TRBV11-1
cdr3_aa: CASSLALAGQETQYF
cdr3_nt: TGTGCCAGCAGCTTGGCGCTAGCGGGCCAAGAGACCCAGTACTTC

j_call: TRBJ1-5
d_call: -
clone_size: -
v_call: TRBV29-1
cdr3_aa: CSVWTGTGQPQHF
cdr3_nt: TGCAGCGTGTGGACGGGTACTGGACAGCCCCAGCATTTT

j_call: TRBJ2-5
d_call: -
clone_size: few
v_call: TRBV6-5
cdr3_aa: CASRSGPQETQYF
cdr3_nt: TGTGCCAGCAGATCAGGGCCCCAAGAGACCCAGTACTTC

j_call: TRBJ2-1
d_call: -
clone_size: -
v_call: TRBV5-4
cdr3_aa: CASSLAGAWEQFF
cdr3_nt: TGTGCCAGCAGCTTGGCCGGCGCGTGGGAGCAGTTCTTC

j_call: TRBJ1-1
d_call: -
clone_size: few
v_call: TRBV7-2
cdr3_aa: CASSSPEGLNTEAFF
cdr3_nt: TGTGCCAGCAGCTCACCGGAGGGGCTGAACACTGAAGCTTTCTTT

j_call: TRBJ2-3
d_call: -
clone_size: -
v_call: TRBV7-2
cdr3_aa: CASSLGGGWDTQYF
cdr3_nt: TGTGCCAGCAGCTTAGGAGGGGGTTGGGATACGCAGTATTTT

j_call: TRBJ2-4
d_call: TRBD2
clone_size: -
v_call: TRBV30
cdr3_aa: CAWALGGGSQNIQYF
cdr3_nt: TGTGCCTGGGCCCTCGGGGGGGGATCTCAAAACATTCAGTACTTC

j_call: TRBJ1-5
d_call: -
clone_size: -
v_call: TRBV4-3
cdr3_aa: CASSQQWDQPQHF
cdr3_nt: TGCGCCAGCAGCCAACAATGGGATCAGCCCCAGCATTTT

j_call: TRBJ1-6
d_call: -
clone_size: -
v_call: TRBV9
cdr3_aa: CASSLTGGSPLHF
cdr3_nt: TGTGCCAGCAGCCTGACAGGTGGTTCACCCCTCCACTTT

j_call: TRBJ1-6
d_call: -
clone_size: -
v_call: TRBV7-2
cdr3_aa: CASSFGSPLHF
cdr3_nt: TGTGCCAGCAGCTTCGGCTCACCCCTCCACTTT

j_call: TRBJ1-1
d_call: TRBD1
clone_size: -
v_call: TRBV5-1
cdr3_aa: CASSPGQGGTEAFF
cdr3_nt: TGCGCCAGCAGCCCCGGTCAGGGGGGCACTGAAGCTTTCTTT

j_call: TRBJ1-2
d_call: -
clone_size: -
v_call: TRBV15
cdr3_aa: CATSRGYGYTF
cdr3_nt: TGTGCCACCAGCAGAGGGTATGGCTACACCTTC

j_call: TRBJ2-1
d_call: TRBD2
clone_size: -
v_call: TRBV7-6
cdr3_aa: CASSLILAGGNEQFF
cdr3_nt: TGTGCCAGCAGCTTAATACTAGCGGGGGGGAATGAGCAGTTCTTC

j_call: TRBJ2-2
d_call: TRBD1
clone_size: once
v_call: TRBV9
cdr3_aa: CASSVATGGFTGELFF
cdr3_nt: TGTGCCAGCAGCGTAGCAACAGGGGGTTTCACCGGGGAGCTGTTTTTT

j_call: TRBJ2-6
d_call: -
clone_size: -
v_call: TRBV29-1
cdr3_aa: CSVPQFPGGGISGANVLTF
cdr3_nt: TGCAGCGTCCCCCAGTTCCCCGGCGGAGGTATCTCTGGGGCCAACGTCCTGACTTTC

j_call: TRBJ1-5
d_call: -
clone_size: -
v_call: TRBV4-1
cdr3_aa: CASSQVRTLVDRPQHF
cdr3_nt: TGCGCCAGCAGCCAAGTACGGACCCTAGTCGATCGGCCCCAGCATTTT

j_call: TRBJ2-5
d_call: -
clone_size: -
v_call: TRBV25-1
cdr3_aa: CASSPFGGGQETQYF
cdr3_nt: TGTGCCAGCAGTCCCTTTGGGGGTGGCCAAGAGACCCAGTACTTC

j_call: TRBJ2-7
d_call: -
clone_size: -
v_call: TRBV9
cdr3_aa: CASSVGGPGQGQYF
cdr3_nt: TGTGCCAGCAGCGTAGGAGGCCCGGGTCAAGGGCAGTACTTC

j_call: TRBJ2-5
d_call: -
clone_size: -
v_call: TRBV7-9
cdr3_aa: CASSLAGAIQETQYF
cdr3_nt: TGTGCCAGCAGCTTAGCGGGGGCGATACAAGAGACCCAGTACTTC

j_call: TRBJ2-7
d_call: -
clone_size: -
v_call: TRBV10-3
cdr3_aa: CAISEFDSSYEQYF
cdr3_nt: TGTGCCATCAGTGAGTTCGACAGTTCCTACGAGCAGTACTTC

j_call: TRBJ1-1
d_call: -
clone_size: -
v_call: TRBV29-1
cdr3_aa: CSVLQGRTEAFF
cdr3_nt: TGCAGCGTCTTACAGGGACGCACTGAAGCTTTCTTT

j_call: TRBJ2-1
d_call: -
clone_size: -
v_call: TRBV7-3
cdr3_aa: CASSSDTNEQFF
cdr3_nt: TGTGCCAGCAGCTCTGACACGAATGAGCAGTTCTTC

j_call: TRBJ2-1
d_call: -
clone_size: -
v_call: TRBV15
cdr3_aa: CATSRDQGTVSEQFF
cdr3_nt: TGTGCCACCAGCAGAGATCAGGGCACGGTGAGTGAGCAGTTCTTC

j_call: TRBJ1-4
d_call: -
clone_size: -
v_call: TRBV30
cdr3_aa: CAWSPPGEKLFF
cdr3_nt: TGTGCCTGGAGTCCCCCAGGGGAAAAACTGTTTTTT

j_call: TRBJ1-6
d_call: -
clone_size: -
v_call: TRBV9
cdr3_aa: CASSIGTSGLNSPLHF
cdr3_nt: TGTGCCAGCAGCATCGGGACGTCGGGGCTGAATTCACCCCTCCACTTT

j_call: TRBJ2-2
d_call: -
clone_size: -
v_call: TRBV7-2
cdr3_aa: CASSPHGWRGGTGELFF
cdr3_nt: TGTGCCAGCAGCCCTCATGGCTGGCGGGGAGGCACCGGGGAGCTGTTTTTT

j_call: TRBJ2-3
d_call: -
clone_size: -
v_call: TRBV4-1
cdr3_aa: CASSLDPTRASTDTQYF
cdr3_nt: TGCGCCAGCAGCCTAGACCCGACTCGAGCTAGCACAGATACGCAGTATTTT

j_call: TRBJ1-1
d_call: -
clone_size: -
v_call: TRBV7-9
cdr3_aa: CASSSSMTVRIAEAFF
cdr3_nt: TGTGCCAGCAGCTCATCCATGACAGTAAGGATCGCTGAAGCTTTCTTT

j_call: TRBJ1-2
d_call: -
clone_size: few
v_call: TRBV4-2
cdr3_aa: CASSQDPGGRNGYTF
cdr3_nt: TGTGCCAGCAGCCAAGACCCCGGGGGTCGAAATGGCTACACCTTC

j_call: TRBJ2-5
d_call: -
clone_size: -
v_call: TRBV20-1
cdr3_aa: CSARNPGEQYF
cdr3_nt: TGCAGTGCTAGAAACCCCGGAGAGCAGTACTTC

j_call: TRBJ2-5
d_call: TRBD2
clone_size: once
v_call: TRBV11-2
cdr3_aa: CASSFAGEETQYF
cdr3_nt: TGTGCCAGCAGCTTTGCGGGGGAAGAGACCCAGTACTTC

j_call: TRBJ2-7
d_call: -
clone_size: -
v_call: TRBV19
cdr3_aa: CASSLGSEGYEQYF
cdr3_nt: TGTGCCAGTAGTCTCGGATCCGAGGGTTACGAGCAGTACTTC

j_call: TRBJ2-5
d_call: TRBD1
clone_size: -
v_call: TRBV7-2
cdr3_aa: CASSRGQGRGETQYF
cdr3_nt: TGTGCCAGCAGCCGGGGACAGGGGAGGGGAGAGACCCAGTACTTC

j_call: TRBJ2-7
d_call: -
clone_size: -
v_call: TRBV29-1
cdr3_aa: CSVMGAYEQYF
cdr3_nt: TGCAGCGTTATGGGGGCCTACGAGCAGTACTTC

j_call: TRBJ1-6
d_call: -
clone_size: -
v_call: TRBV6-5
cdr3_aa: CASSYSTIGGSPLHF
cdr3_nt: TGTGCCAGCAGTTACTCAACCATAGGGGGTTCACCCCTCCACTTT

j_call: TRBJ2-1
d_call: -
clone_size: -
v_call: TRBV18
cdr3_aa: CASSPGEGGSNEQFF
cdr3_nt: TGTGCCAGCTCACCAGGAGAGGGGGGCAGCAATGAGCAGTTCTTC

j_call: TRBJ2-7
d_call: -
clone_size: -
v_call: TRBV5-1
cdr3_aa: CASSSLLSSYEQYF
cdr3_nt: TGCGCCAGCAGCTCCCTTCTTAGCTCCTACGAGCAGTACTTC

j_call: TRBJ1-1
d_call: TRBD1
clone_size: -
v_call: TRBV27
cdr3_aa: CASSNQGQYTEAFF
cdr3_nt: TGTGCCAGCAGTAACCAGGGACAGTACACTGAAGCTTTCTTT

j_call: TRBJ2-6
d_call: -
clone_size: few
v_call: TRBV18
cdr3_aa: CASSRRPEELGGANVLTF
cdr3_nt: TGTGCCAGCTCCCGCCGGCCAGAAGAACTGGGCGGGGCCAACGTCCTGACTTTC

j_call: TRBJ1-1
d_call: -
clone_size: -
v_call: TRBV29-1
cdr3_aa: CSASRGGQNTEAFF
cdr3_nt: TGCAGCGCCTCAAGGGGTGGCCAGAACACTGAAGCTTTCTTT

j_call: TRBJ2-2
d_call: -
clone_size: once
v_call: TRBV29-1
cdr3_aa: CSVPGRGGELFF
cdr3_nt: TGCAGCGTCCCAGGGCGGGGAGGGGAGCTGTTTTTT

j_call: TRBJ2-6
d_call: -
clone_size: few
v_call: TRBV29-1
cdr3_aa: CSVDGGAGANVLTF
cdr3_nt: TGCAGCGTTGACGGCGGGGCCGGGGCCAACGTCCTGACTTTC

j_call: TRBJ1-1
d_call: -
clone_size: once
v_call: TRBV6-5
cdr3_aa: CASSYSIWAVAEAFF
cdr3_nt: TGTGCCAGCAGTTACTCGATTTGGGCAGTTGCTGAAGCTTTCTTT

j_call: TRBJ2-3
d_call: -
clone_size: -
v_call: TRBV7-2
cdr3_aa: CASSNTDTQYF
cdr3_nt: TGTGCCAGCAGCAACACAGATACGCAGTATTTT

j_call: TRBJ1-1
d_call: -
clone_size: -
v_call: TRBV25-1
cdr3_aa: CASSGLTAEAFF
cdr3_nt: TGTGCCAGCAGTGGACTCACCGCTGAAGCTTTCTTT

j_call: TRBJ2-1
d_call: -
clone_size: few
v_call: TRBV27
cdr3_aa: CASSLVGGSYNEQFF
cdr3_nt: TGTGCCAGCAGTTTAGTTGGGGGCTCCTACAATGAGCAGTTCTTC

j_call: TRBJ1-1
d_call: -
clone_size: -
v_call: TRBV7-9
cdr3_aa: CASSFTLGFGGTEAFF
cdr3_nt: TGTGCCAGCAGCTTTACGCTAGGATTCGGGGGCACTGAAGCTTTCTTT

j_call: TRBJ1-6
d_call: -
clone_size: -
v_call: TRBV15
cdr3_aa: CATSRDGSPLHF
cdr3_nt: TGTGCCACCAGCAGAGATGGATCACCCCTCCACTTT

j_call: TRBJ2-3
d_call: TRBD1
clone_size: -
v_call: TRBV7-2
cdr3_aa: CASSFRDRADTQYF
cdr3_nt: TGTGCCAGCAGCTTCCGGGACAGGGCAGATACGCAGTATTTT

j_call: TRBJ1-1
d_call: -
clone_size: -
v_call: TRBV30
cdr3_aa: CAWSNPPRNTEAFF
cdr3_nt: TGTGCCTGGAGTAATCCCCCGCGGAACACTGAAGCTTTCTTT

j_call: TRBJ2-7
d_call: -
clone_size: -
v_call: TRBV10-2
cdr3_aa: CASSGGNWNEQYF
cdr3_nt: TGCGCCAGCAGTGGGGGGAACTGGAACGAGCAGTACTTC

j_call: TRBJ1-2
d_call: TRBD1
clone_size: -
v_call: TRBV29-1
cdr3_aa: CSGDSYYGYTF
cdr3_nt: TGCAGCGGGGACAGCTACTATGGCTACACCTTC

j_call: TRBJ1-1
d_call: -
clone_size: -
v_call: TRBV7-2
cdr3_aa: CASSLPPPAPEAFF
cdr3_nt: TGTGCCAGCAGCTTACCGCCGCCCGCTCCTGAAGCTTTCTTT

j_call: TRBJ2-1
d_call: -
clone_size: -
v_call: TRBV6-1
cdr3_aa: CASSEALGGASNEQFF
cdr3_nt: TGTGCCAGCAGTGAAGCGCTGGGGGGCGCCTCCAATGAGCAGTTCTTC

j_call: TRBJ2-6
d_call: TRBD2
clone_size: -
v_call: TRBV6-1
cdr3_aa: CASIGRGSGANVLTF
cdr3_nt: TGTGCCAGCATCGGGCGGGGGTCTGGGGCCAACGTCCTGACTTTC

j_call: TRBJ1-5
d_call: TRBD1
clone_size: few
v_call: TRBV19
cdr3_aa: CASTMGQGVGQPQHF
cdr3_nt: TGTGCCAGTACCATGGGACAGGGTGTGGGTCAGCCCCAGCATTTT

j_call: TRBJ2-7
d_call: TRBD1
clone_size: -
v_call: TRBV5-1
cdr3_aa: CASSLALDRGQNEQYF
cdr3_nt: TGCGCCAGCAGCTTGGCCCTAGACAGGGGGCAAAACGAGCAGTACTTC

j_call: TRBJ2-7
d_call: -
clone_size: few
v_call: TRBV29-1
cdr3_aa: CSAGIRDFYEQYF
cdr3_nt: TGCAGCGCCGGGATCCGGGACTTCTACGAGCAGTACTTC